This T cell receptor beta chain was recovered during a study of blood T cell repertoires in COVID-19. Study-wide background: From the United States, Italy and Spain came samples of acute and convalescent COVID-19. Sample material is recorded as cDNA or gDNA derived from T cells, B-cell-depleted T cells, or PBMCs.

Under the authors' procedure: Amplifying reference gene primers gave estimates of nucleated cell counts. Method: immunoSEQ multiplex PCR; TCRdb's copy keeps in-frame clones and lacks some. That table is the source of V, J and clone size, and D and trimming were worked out from the DNA. The table has around 94,000 clones, 84% seen once. This CDR3 region has 18 residues. V lost 3 bases to trimming and J lost 0 bases; unmatched junction nucleotides: 12. Germline V lookup: CDR1 SGDLS, CDR2 YYNGEE. The sample holds one count of this clone. Sequencing input: peripheral blood. The chain links TRBV9 to TRBJ2-1, with TRBD1 matching over 7 bases. This clonotype originated in a man aged 40-49 years with active or convalescent COVID-19. The CDR3 loop is CASSADLGGYSSYNEQFF. The CDR3 coding sequence is TGTGCCAGCAGCGCCGACCTAGGGGGCTATAGCTCCTACAATGAGCAGTTCTTC.